The 17 T cell receptor beta chains in this list originate from one sample, sequenced in a study of blood T cell repertoires in COVID-19. Clones were read by immunoSEQ multiplex PCR, and TCRdb kept only the in-frame ones, dropping some. The sample consists of roughly 120,000 clones, around 81% of them appearing once. The sequencing input was peripheral blood. These receptors all stem from a human donor in a cohort sampled during active or convalescent COVID-19.

The chain has TRBV11-2 and TRBJ2-7; TRBD1 matches at 9 bases. From germline, CDR1 is SGHAT and CDR2 FQNNGV. CDR3 length: 16 residues. J lost 1 base, V lost 4 bases, and 8 bases had no gene match. The DNA for the CDR3 is TGTGCCAGCAGCTCCCACAGGGGGCTTTTTTCCTACGAGCAGTACTTC. It translates to CASSSHRGLFSYEQYF.

This clone came up many times. The rearrangement joins TRBV13 to TRBJ2-7; 9 bases are a match to TRBD1. The trim removed 4 bases at V and 5 bases at J, leaving 9 bases unmatched. Germline V gene data show CDR1 as PRHDT and CDR2 as FYEKMQ (reference sequence). The CDR3 length is 15 residues. Here the CDR3 DNA reads TGTGCCAGCAGCTGGACCGGGACAGGGTCCCACGAGCAGTACTTC. It specifies CASSWTGTGSHEQYF.

The V call is TRBV14, the J call TRBJ1-5; 7 bases are a match to TRBD1. Germline V gene sequence: CDR1 SGHDN, CDR2 FVKESK. V shed 4 bases and J 4 bases; nucleotides not matched to a gene: 7. CDR3 length equals 15 residues. The CDR3 nucleotides are TGTGCCAGCAGCCGAGGGGGCGCGGGGAATCAGCCCCAGCATTTT. Protein: CASSRGGAGNQPQHF.

V usage is TRBV2 and J usage is TRBJ2-7; no definite D call. The CDR3 is 14 residues long. In germline, CDR1 is SNHLY, CDR2 FYNNEI. Trimming cost V 2 bases and J 0 bases, with 8 bases left between them. CDR3 loop: CASSEIVSSYEQYF. CDR3 DNA: TGTGCCAGCAGTGAAATCGTTAGCTCCTACGAGCAGTACTTC.

This chain uses TRBV9 with TRBJ2-7, with TRBD1 identical over 7 bases. The V segment lost 4 bases and the J segment 6 bases; nucleotides outside the gene matches: 13. Germline loops: CDR1 SGDLS, CDR2 YYNGEE. The CDR3 runs 15 residues. Here the CDR3 reads CASSKTTGHGIEQYF. CDR3 nucleotides: TGTGCCAGCAGCAAAACGACAGGGCACGGAATCGAGCAGTACTTC.

The chain is built from TRBV7-2 and TRBJ1-5; 7 bases align to TRBD1. The ends lost 5 bases at V and 0 bases at J; junction bases unmatched: 7. The CDR3 covers 16 residues. Germline V lookup: CDR1 SGHTA, CDR2 FQGNSA. CDR3 sequence reads: CASSPGGLLSNQPQHF. DNA of the CDR3: TGTGCCAGCAGCCCAGGGGGGTTGCTTAGCAATCAGCCCCAGCATTTT.

The V gene is TRBV7-8, the J gene TRBJ2-5; D ambiguous. V dropped 5 bases and J dropped 4 bases, with 11 bases sitting between them. Germline V gene lookup returns CDR1 SGHVS and CDR2 FQNEAQ. This CDR3 has 13 residues. CDR3 amino acids: CASSEIAGETQYF. CDR3 DNA: TGTGCCAGCAGCGAAATAGCTGGAGAGACCCAGTACTTC.

The count of this clone is one. The genes are TRBV19 and TRBJ1-5; TRBD1 is a possible D gene (6 bases). V was pared by 8 bases and J by 0 bases, with 14 bases between. The V gene's germline CDR1 is LNHDA and CDR2 SQIVND (reference sequence). This CDR3 has 15 residues. The CDR3 loop is CASHRDTGSNQPQHF. The CDR3 DNA reads TGTGCCAGTCACCGGGACACTGGTAGCAATCAGCCCCAGCATTTT.

The rearrangement uses TRBV7-6 and TRBJ1-1; D ambiguous. The germline V gene encodes CDR1 SGHVS and CDR2 FNYEAQ. V lost 5 bases and J 6 bases, leaving 13 bases between the germline ends. The CDR3 totals 13 residues. The DNA of the CDR3 is TGTGCCAGCAGCCTGTCCTTGTCGTCTGAAGCTTTCTTT. Its translation: CASSLSLSSEAFF.

The chain has TRBV7-3 and TRBJ2-1; 14 nucleotides align to TRBD2. Per the germline V gene, CDR1 is SGHTA and CDR2 is FQGTGA. V dropped 4 bases and J dropped 3; count of bases not matched to a gene: 11. The CDR3 loop spans 19 amino acids. Here the CDR3 DNA reads TGTGCCAGCAGCTGGGAACCGGGACTAGCGGGAGTGGGCTACAATGAGCAGTTCTTC. Translation gives CASSWEPGLAGVGYNEQFF.

The table lists this clone with a few counts. The chain has TRBV28 and TRBJ1-4; TRBD1 aligns across 10 bases. The length of the CDR3 is 15 residues. CDR1 is MDHEN and CDR2 is SYDVKM in the germline V gene. The J segment lost 7 bases and the V segment lost 6 bases, leaving 8 bases of the junction unmatched. CDR3 in amino acids: CASRETGGFGEKLFF. In nucleotides, the CDR3 is TGTGCCAGCAGAGAGACAGGGGGCTTCGGTGAAAAACTGTTTTTT.

The chain links TRBV7-2 to TRBJ2-7; tentative D call: TRBD2 (6 bases). The CDR3 spans 17 residues. Trimming took 4 bases from V and 6 from J, leaving 25 bases between them. CDR1 is SGHTA, CDR2 FQGNSA, per germline. The CDR3 region is CASSSGGAQNRRGEQYF. CDR3 coding DNA: TGTGCCAGCAGCTCAGGAGGGGCCCAAAACCGCCGAGGCGAGCAGTACTTC.

The chain links TRBV7-7 to TRBJ2-5; D remains unclear. There are 14 residues in the CDR3. V shed 0 bases and J shed 1 base, with 6 bases lying between them. Germline lookup yields CDR1 SSHAT and CDR2 FNYEAQ (reference sequence). This chain's CDR3 is CASSLATTQETQYF. The CDR3 nucleotides are TGTGCCAGCAGCTTAGCGACAACCCAAGAGACCCAGTACTTC.

The chain couples TRBV24-1 to TRBJ2-1; 7 bases line up with TRBD2. The ends lost 6 bases at V and 9 bases at J; junction bases unmatched: 13. The CDR3 covers 15 residues. Germline loops: CDR1 KGHDR, CDR2 SFDVKD. CDR3 DNA: TGTGCCACCAGTATAAGCGGGATCGGAATCGGTGAGCAGTTCTTC. This codes for CATSISGIGIGEQFF.

The V and J genes are TRBV2 and TRBJ1-2, with TRBD1 as a possible D gene (6 bases). The CDR3 covers 17 residues. V was trimmed by 2 bases and J by 0 bases, leaving 16 bases between them. CDR1 and CDR2 (germline): SNHLY, FYNNEI. Written as DNA, the CDR3 is TGTGCCAGCAGTGAATCACCTACAGGGTCCTCTAACTATGGCTACACCTTC. It yields the protein CASSESPTGSSNYGYTF.

This chain links TRBV5-1 with TRBJ1-2; 10 positions match TRBD1. Per the germline V gene, CDR1 is SGHRS and CDR2 is YFSETQ. CDR3 size: 15 residues. V dropped 0 bases and J dropped 6; count of bases not matched to a gene: 5. CDR3 coding DNA: TGCGCCAGCAGCTTGGTGGGGACAGGGGTGGATGGCTACACCTTC. Protein product: CASSLVGTGVDGYTF. Drawing the rest from reference TRBV5-1 and TRBJ1-2, the complete variable domain is KAGVTQTPRYLIKTRGQQVTLSCSPISGHRSVSWYQQTPGQGLQFLFEYFSETQRNKGNFPGRFSGRQFSNSRSEMNVSTLELGDSALYLCASSLVGTGVDGYTFGSGTRLTVV.

The rearrangement uses TRBV6-5 and TRBJ2-2; no reliable D call. V lost 4 bases to trimming and J lost 1 base, with 7 bases between them. Looked up from germline, CDR1 is MNHEY and CDR2 is SVGAGI. The CDR3 has 14 amino acids. CDR3 residues: CASSSLRNTGELFF. As DNA, the CDR3 is TGTGCCAGCAGTTCCCTAAGGAACACCGGGGAGCTGTTTTTT.